The entry that follows covers one TCR beta chain sequence. This clone was counted once. No antigen is known for it. Qualities for individual bases were not recorded, and no much larger clone is one base off. The collaborating institutions used their own protocols to collect whole blood in K2EDTA tubes. Collaborator samples were shipped for TCRbeta analysis as frozen whole blood, isolated PBMCs, or DNA extracted from either sample type. Based on the germline V gene, the CDR1 and CDR2 sequences are SGHAT and FQNNGV. V trim: 5 bases; J trim: 4 bases; unmatched bases: 13. Counted from cysteine to phenylalanine, this CDR3 has 18 amino acids. Only the CDR3 DNA stays, 54 bases, in frame from base 1. TCRbeta CDR3 regions were amplified from genomic DNA using the immunoSEQ Assay, a bias-controlled multiplex PCR. For the original study's pipeline: Nucleated cell counts per sample were estimated from amplification of reference gene primers within the assay. To quantify the absolute abundance of each unique TCRbeta CDR3 rearrangement, sequence reads were collapsed and filtered. For each sample, productive Simpson clonality was calculated as the square root of Simpson's diversity index across productive rearrangements. TCRdb mirrors the immuneACCESS table, restricted to in-frame sequences. Some clones are absent from its copies; in checked studies, under half trace to an unresolved V gene, and the reason for the others is unknown. From that table come the V and J calls and clone size; the DNA was used to work out D and trimming. A total of 85,000 to 110,000 clones appear in this sample, about 80% of them only once. The ten largest make up approximately 13% of the sample.

The record originates from a study of blood T cell repertoires in COVID-19 (dated by TCRdb to 2020 to 2022). Broadly, across the study: The collaborator samples originated in the United States, Italy and Spain and spanned the acute and convalescent phases of COVID-19. The prospective study material was composed of cDNA or gDNA derived from T cells, B-cell-depleted T cells, or PBMCs. The dataset comprised deeply sampled blood TCRbeta repertoires from subjects exposed to, actively infected with, or recovered from COVID-19. The repertoires were released in a freely available public database meant as a resource for research on the immune response to SARS-CoV-2. Samples came from the ongoing ImmuneRACE study (first 160 participants) plus 1,254 subjects from 6 global collaborators. Nearly every sample came with metadata listing a de-identified subject ID, COVID-19 status, age in years and sex. HLA class I and class II types, where available, came from metadata supplied by the sample provider rather than from assay-based typing. General study outcomes and caveats: The quantity of clinical and demographic metadata differed by source and by participant and was supplied without curation.

This TCR was sampled from a human donor in a cohort sampled during active or convalescent COVID-19. The rearranged chain carries TRBV11-2 and TRBJ2-6, with 8 junctional bases fitting TRBD1. The material sequenced was peripheral blood. CDR3 region: CASSHGGQVEYGANVLTF. At the DNA level, the sequence is TGTGCCAGCAGCCACGGGGGACAGGTCGAGTACGGGGCCAACGTCCTGACTTTC.